These 29 T cell receptor beta chains share one sample of origin, sequenced in a study of T cells in Graves' hyperthyroidism and ophthalmopathy. Amplified TCR beta CDR3 regions came from RNA transcripts. Using the HTBI primer set, a first-round RT-PCR was run on the TCR CDR3. Each CDR3 protein is one row after TCRdb ran MiXCR on the multiplex PCR reads. The repertoire holds 490,000 or so distinct CDR3 sequences, with 35% to 50% as singletons. Sequencing was carried out using peripheral blood or thyroid tissue (not recorded which). The receptors come from an adult woman with Graves' disease, either hyperthyroidism or ophthalmopathy (not recorded which).

The chain recombines TRBV12-3 or TRBV12-4 with TRBJ2-7; 7 bases fit TRBD1. This CDR3 has 16 residues. Unmatched junction bases numbered 12, after V lost 2 bases and J lost 5 bases. CDR3: CASSLFPDRSIHEQYF. Written as DNA, the CDR3 is TGTGCCAGCAGTTTATTCCCGGACAGGTCAATCCACGAGCAGTACTTC.

The chain combines TRBV7-2 with TRBJ2-7; D possibly corresponds to TRBD1 (5 bases). This CDR3 is built from 14 residues. V was clipped by 1 base and J by 6 bases, with 13 bases between them. Germline lookup yields CDR1 SGHTA and CDR2 FQGNSA. CDR3 nucleotides: TGTGCCAGCAGCTTAGGACAGACTTTGGGCGAGCAGTACTTC. Its protein is CASSLGQTLGEQYF.

Ten or more counts support this clonotype. This chain joins TRBV20-1 and TRBJ1-6; possibly TRBD1 for D (5 bases). The CDR3 sequence is 13 residues long. Trimming took 6 bases from V and 9 from J, leaving 15 bases between them. The germline V gene has CDR1 DFQATT and CDR2 SNEGSKA (reference sequence). The CDR3 sequence is CSAGRIQGSPLHF. CDR3 nucleotide sequence: TGCAGTGCCGGACGCATTCAGGGTTCACCCCTCCACTTT.

V and J are TRBV7-9 and TRBJ2-5; 10 bases line up with TRBD1. The CDR3 contains 19 residues. V gave up 1 base and J gave up 1 base; unmatched junction bases: 12. Germline CDR1 and CDR2: SEHNR and FQNEAQ (reference sequence). Written as DNA, the CDR3 is TGTGCCAGCAGCTTAGGTCCATTGGGACAGGGGACCACCCAAGAGACCCAGTACTTC. Protein: CASSLGPLGQGTTQETQYF.

A note on this clonotype: One end of the junction fails to match germline, which may point to a read error. The chain is built from TRBV24-1 and TRBJ2-5; no clear D. The CDR3 is 9 residues long. CDR1 and CDR2 (germline): KGHDR, SFDVKD. The CDR3 DNA follows: TGTGCCTCCAGGTGGACCCAGTACTTC. This sequence encodes CASRWTQYF.

This clonotype was detected many times. The chain carries TRBV6-6 and TRBJ2-5; the match to TRBD2 covers 12 bases. The junction had 4 bases not matched to a gene; V was cut back by 10 bases and J by 1 base. The germline gives CDR1 MNHNY, CDR2 SVGAGI (reference sequence). There are 14 residues in the CDR3. The CDR3 is CAIRGLAGQETQYF. DNA for the CDR3: TGTGCCATCCGGGGACTAGCGGGCCAAGAGACCCAGTACTTC.

This clonotype came up many times. This chain links TRBV29-1 with TRBJ1-3; no firm D call. Trimming removed 7 bases from V and 3 bases from J, with 13 bases in between. The CDR3 contains 13 residues. From germline, CDR1 is SQVTM and CDR2 ANQGSEA. DNA for the CDR3: TGCAGCGGTTCTTTAAGTTATGGAAACACCATATATTTT. As protein: CSGSLSYGNTIYF.

V usage is TRBV7-2 and J usage is TRBJ1-5; D not resolved. This CDR3 region has 16 residues. Between the trimmed V and J ends, which lost 1 base and 3 bases, there was a span of 13 bases. CDR1 and CDR2 (germline): SGHTA, FQGNSA. The chain's CDR3 is CASSLVGGRINQPQHF. The CDR3 nucleotides are TGTGCCAGCAGCTTAGTTGGAGGTCGTATCAATCAGCCCCAGCATTTT.

The chain employs TRBV20-1 and TRBJ1-1; 10 bases fit TRBD1. The CDR3 consists of 13 residues. Germline CDR1 DFQATT, CDR2 SNEGSKA (reference sequence). CDR3 loop: CSPDRGGATEAFF. CDR3 in DNA: TGCAGCCCGGACAGGGGGGGTGCCACTGAAGCTTTCTTT.

This clonotype has only a few counts. The chain employs TRBV7-6 and TRBJ2-7; perhaps TRBD2 as D (6 bases). The germline V gene has CDR1 SGHVS and CDR2 FNYEAQ. There are 16 residues in the CDR3. The ends were cut back, 5 bases at V and 7 bases at J, with 24 bases in the middle. The CDR3 sequence is CASSARLGLAAEEQYF. The CDR3 coding sequence is TGTGCCAGCAGCGCCAGACTGGGACTCGCTGCGGAGGAGCAGTACTTC.

This clonotype was observed many times. The chain joins TRBV5-1 to TRBJ2-2; D remains ambiguous. Germline loops: CDR1 SGHRS, CDR2 YFSETQ. The V and J ends lost 2 bases and 0 bases respectively, with 5 bases between them. There are 14 residues in the CDR3. For the CDR3, the DNA is TGCGCCAGCAGCTTCGTAGCGAACACCGGGGAGCTGTTTTTT. It encodes CASSFVANTGELFF.

This clonotype appeared once. The V call is TRBV7-2, the J call TRBJ2-6, with TRBD1 identical over 9 bases. The CDR3 spans 21 residues. Per the germline V gene, CDR1 is SGHTA and CDR2 is FQGNSA. The V gene end was trimmed by 5 bases and the J gene end by 1 base; junction bases not matched to a gene: 18. CDR3 residues: CASSRTTGGASAGSGANVLTF. The CDR3 DNA is TGTGCCAGCAGCCGCACTACAGGGGGCGCATCCGCCGGATCTGGGGCCAACGTCCTGACTTTC. Together with reference TRBV7-2 and TRBJ2-6, the CDR3 gives the full variable domain: GAGVSQSPSNKVTEKGKDVELRCDPISGHTALYWYRQSLGQGLEFLIYFQGNSAPDKSGLPSDRFSAERTGGSVSTLTIQRTQQEDSAVYLCASSRTTGGASAGSGANVLTFGAGSRLTVL.

In its sample, this clonotype was seen many times. The rearrangement uses TRBV7-9 and TRBJ2-5; the D is unclear. The V end lost 4 bases, the J end lost 2 bases, and 14 bases lay between the germline ends. CDR3 length: 15 residues. CDR1 and CDR2 (germline): SEHNR, FQNEAQ (reference sequence). The CDR3 DNA sequence: TGTGCCAGCAGCTCATCCAGCCCGACTCAAGAGACCCAGTACTTC. As protein: CASSSSSPTQETQYF.

This rearrangement joins TRBV20-1 to TRBJ2-6; D might be TRBD2 (6 bases). The CDR3 has 14 amino acids. CDR1 DFQATT and CDR2 SNEGSKA come from the germline V gene (reference sequence). CDR3 bases: TGCAGCTACCGGGCGCGGGGTGGGGCCAACGTCCTGACTTTC. It codes for CSYRARGGANVLTF.

This clonotype was picked up a small number of times. The chain joins TRBV28 to TRBJ1-4, with a possible D match to TRBD1 (5 bases). The V end lost 7 bases, the J end lost 8 bases, and 14 bases lay between the germline ends. This CDR3 comprises 13 residues. From germline, CDR1 is MDHEN and CDR2 SYDVKM. The CDR3 region is CASKSGGYEKLFF. In nucleotides, the CDR3 is TGTGCCAGCAAGTCGGGGGGGTACGAAAAACTGTTTTTT.

This clonotype was counted many times. The V gene is TRBV5-1, the J gene TRBJ2-7, with D hard to call. V lost 1 base, J lost 0 bases, and 8 bases lay in between. The germline CDR1 and CDR2 sequences are SGHRS and YFSETQ. The CDR3 runs 14 residues. CDR3 protein: CASSLSPASYEQYF. The CDR3 DNA reads as TGCGCCAGCAGCTTGAGCCCAGCCTCCTACGAGCAGTACTTC.

CDR3 DNA: TGTGCCACCAGTGGTATGACTAGCGAAAGCACAGATACGCAGTATTTT. Its protein is CATSGMTSESTDTQYF. The gene calls are TRBV24-1 and TRBJ2-3; 8 nucleotides agree with TRBD2. The CDR3 consists of 16 residues. Germline-derived CDR1 and CDR2 are KGHDR and SFDVKD. V shed 5 bases and J 0 bases; nucleotides not matched to a gene: 6.

The chain links TRBV6-5 to TRBJ1-5, with 7 bases lining up with TRBD1. V lost 6 bases to trimming and J lost 6 bases; unmatched junction nucleotides: 11. The CDR3 is made up of 15 amino acids. Germline CDR1 and CDR2: MNHEY and SVGAGI. In DNA, the CDR3 is TGTGCCAGCAGACAGGTCAGGGGGGGAGGTCAGCCCCAGCATTTT. The encoded protein is CASRQVRGGGQPQHF.

The J gene is TRBJ2-7, the V gene TRBV5-1, with unresolved D. The V end lost 2 bases, the J end lost 3 bases, and 12 bases lay between the germline ends. The CDR3 length is 14 residues. The germline V gene encodes CDR1 SGHRS and CDR2 YFSETQ. The CDR3 region has the DNA TGCGCCAGCAGCTTAGCTACATTCTTCTACGAGCAGTACTTC. Translation gives CASSLATFFYEQYF.

The chain couples TRBV19 to TRBJ1-6, with unresolved D. Looked up from germline, CDR1 is LNHDA and CDR2 is SQIVND (reference sequence). V lost 4 bases, J lost 8 bases, and 9 bases lay in between. The CDR3 contains 13 residues. The CDR3 spells CASSTMVDSPLHF. The CDR3 DNA follows: TGTGCCAGTAGTACTATGGTGGATTCACCCCTCCACTTT.

Ten or more counts support this clonotype. V gene TRBV5-1 combines with J gene TRBJ2-5, with 7 bases that match TRBD1. In germline, CDR1 is SGHRS, CDR2 YFSETQ. This CDR3 comprises 14 residues. V shed 4 bases, J shed 3 bases, and the junction held 6 bases outside the gene matches. The CDR3 is CASSLAGTEETQYF. For the CDR3, the DNA is TGCGCCAGCAGCCTAGCCGGGACAGAAGAGACCCAGTACTTC. The full variable domain, with the rest looked up from reference TRBV5-1 and TRBJ2-5, is KAGVTQTPRYLIKTRGQQVTLSCSPISGHRSVSWYQQTPGQGLQFLFEYFSETQRNKGNFPGRFSGRQFSNSRSEMNVSTLELGDSALYLCASSLAGTEETQYFGPGTRLLVL.

This rearrangement joins TRBV10-3 to TRBJ1-2, with 9 positions matching TRBD1. The CDR3 spans 13 residues. J was trimmed by 7 bases and V by 6 bases; bases with no gene match: 6. CDR1 is ENHRY, CDR2 SYGVKD, per germline. CDR3 sequence (DNA): TGTGCCATCAGGCTGGGGACAGGGTCTGGCTACACCTTC. This sequence encodes CAIRLGTGSGYTF.

V is TRBV7-2 and J is TRBJ1-1, with D uncertain. The CDR3 contains 14 residues. CDR1 is SGHTA, CDR2 FQGNSA, per germline. CDR3 DNA sequence: TGTGCTAGGCCCGGCGGCAGGACGAACACTGAAGCTTTCTTT. This gives the protein CARPGGRTNTEAFF.

CDR3 nucleotides: TGTGCCAGCCAACAGGGGGAGCGGCCATCCTACGAGCAGTACTTC. This gives the protein CASQQGERPSYEQYF. V is TRBV2 and J is TRBJ2-7, with 8 bases identical to TRBD1. The V segment lost 8 bases and the J segment 1 base; nucleotides outside the gene matches: 10. Per the germline V gene, CDR1 is SNHLY and CDR2 is FYNNEI. This CDR3 has 15 residues.

The rearrangement links TRBV29-1 to TRBJ1-1; 11 positions agree with TRBD1. This CDR3 is built from 16 residues. Trimming took 5 bases from V and 2 from J; bases not matched to a gene: 10. The V gene's germline CDR1 is SQVTM and CDR2 ANQGSEA. The CDR3 nucleotides are TGCAGCGTTTCTGGACAGGGGGCGCGGGTTAACACTGAAGCTTTCTTT. Translated, it gives CSVSGQGARVNTEAFF.

The genes are TRBV11-1 and TRBJ1-1; 9 nucleotides agree with TRBD1. The CDR3 has 17 amino acids. The germline CDR1 and CDR2 sequences are SGHAT and FQDESV (reference sequence). V trimming: 5 bases; J trimming: 0 bases; junction bases outside the gene matches: 10. The CDR3 sequence is CASSEGTGSLMNTEAFF. CDR3 sequence (DNA): TGTGCCAGCAGCGAGGGGACAGGGTCCCTTATGAACACTGAAGCTTTCTTT.

A few counts support this clonotype. The chain has TRBV7-9 and TRBJ1-4; 10 bases agree with TRBD1. The CDR3 extends over 13 amino acids. The V gene's germline CDR1 is SEHNR and CDR2 FQNEAQ (reference sequence). With V trimmed by 1 base and J by 12 bases, 2 bases remained unmatched. CDR3 sequence reads: CASSLVGQGELFF. CDR3 DNA sequence: TGTGCCAGCAGCTTAGTCGGACAGGGGGAACTGTTTTTT. Together with reference TRBV7-9 and TRBJ1-4, the CDR3 gives the full variable domain: DTGVSQNPRHKITKRGQNVTFRCDPISEHNRLYWYRQTLGQGPEFLTYFQNEAQLEKSRLLSDRFSAERPKGSFSTLEIQRTEQGDSAMYLCASSLVGQGELFFGSGTQLSVL.

Only one count was recorded for this clonotype. The chain recombines TRBV20-1 with TRBJ1-3; D perhaps matches TRBD1 (6 bases). The CDR3 has 14 residues. Per the germline V gene, CDR1 is DFQATT and CDR2 is SNEGSKA (reference sequence). V was cut by 0 bases and J by 6 bases, with 12 bases left in between. DNA of the CDR3: TGCAGTGCTAGAGATCAACAGGGCGTAAACACCATATATTTT. It encodes CSARDQQGVNTIYF.

This clonotype appeared once. Germline is not matched at one junction end, which may reflect a read error. This rearrangement joins TRBV7-9 to TRBJ2-2; a possible D gene is TRBD1 (7 bases). The CDR3 length is 14 residues. Looked up from germline, CDR1 is SEHNR and CDR2 is FQNEAQ (reference sequence). In DNA, the CDR3 is TGTGCCAGCAGCTTACTCCCGGGAGCAGGGGGGCTGTTTTTT. It yields the protein CASSLLPGAGGLFF. The variable domain in full, completed from reference TRBV7-9 and TRBJ2-2, reads DTGVSQNPRHKITKRGQNVTFRCDPISEHNRLYWYRQTLGQGPEFLTYFQNEAQLEKSRLLSDRFSAERPKGSFSTLEIQRTEQGDSAMYLCASSLLPGAGGLFFGEGSRLTVL.